This T cell receptor (beta chain) was retrieved from a study of T cell responses to AZD1222 COVID-19 vaccine. Repertoires were generated with immunoSEQ multiplex PCR, while TCRdb's copy carries only in-frame clones and drops some. The table lists about 40,000 clones, approximately 80% of them singletons. Trimming removed 2 bases from V and 7 bases from J; junction bases left unmatched: 9. CDR3 length: 15 residues. The germline CDR1 and CDR2 sequences are SGHTA and FQGNSA. The starting material was peripheral blood, obtained 28 days after the second AZD1222 dose. This chain links TRBV7-2 with TRBJ1-2; TRBD1 matches 8 bases. The sequence was obtained from an adult who received the AZD1222 COVID-19 vaccine. CDR3 loop: CASSLLVAGGLGYTF. The DNA for the CDR3 is TGTGCCAGCAGCTTATTAGTGGCAGGGGGCCTTGGCTACACCTTC. Together with reference TRBV7-2 and TRBJ1-2, the CDR3 gives the full variable domain: GAGVSQSPSNKVTEKGKDVELRCDPISGHTALYWYRQSLGQGLEFLIYFQGNSAPDKSGLPSDRFSAERTGGSVSTLTIQRTQQEDSAVYLCASSLLVAGGLGYTFGSGTRLTVV.